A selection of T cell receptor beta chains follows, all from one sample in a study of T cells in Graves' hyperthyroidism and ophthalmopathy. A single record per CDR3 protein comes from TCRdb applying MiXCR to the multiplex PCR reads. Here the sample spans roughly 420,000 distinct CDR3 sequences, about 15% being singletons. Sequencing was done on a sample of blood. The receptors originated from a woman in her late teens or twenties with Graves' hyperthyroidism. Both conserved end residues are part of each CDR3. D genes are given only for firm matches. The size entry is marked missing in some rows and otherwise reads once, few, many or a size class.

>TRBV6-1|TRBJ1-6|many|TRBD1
TGTGCCAGCAGCCTATACCTCCAGTCTATGGGACAGGAGGGCTCACCCCTCCACTTT
CASSLYLQSMGQEGSPLHF
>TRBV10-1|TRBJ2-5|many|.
TGCGCCAGCAGCTACGGCTACCAAGAGACCCAGTACTTC
CASSYGYQETQYF
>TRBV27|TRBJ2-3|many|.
TGTGCCAGCAGTTTAAGGGGGTTGGGAGATACGCAGTATTTT
CASSLRGLGDTQYF
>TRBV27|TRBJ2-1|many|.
TGTGCCAGCAGTTTTAGGAGGTACAATGAGCAGTTCTTC
CASSFRRYNEQFF
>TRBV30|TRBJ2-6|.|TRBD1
TGTGCCTGCCCCCGGGGACAGGGGGCGAGTGGGGCCAACGTCCTGACTTTC
CACPRGQGASGANVLTF
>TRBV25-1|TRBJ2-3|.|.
TGTGCCAGCAGTGAAGGTTGGGGCGCCACTAGCACAGATACGCAGTATTTT
CASSEGWGATSTDTQYF
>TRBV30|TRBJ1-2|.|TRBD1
TGTGCCTGGGTCCAGGGGGTAGATGGCTACACCTTC
CAWVQGVDGYTF
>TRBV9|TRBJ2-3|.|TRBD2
TGTGCCAGCAACACCGGGACTAGCGACTTAGATACGCAGTATTTT
CASNTGTSDLDTQYF
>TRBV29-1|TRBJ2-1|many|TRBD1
TGCAGCGTCGGGACAGGGACCTACAATGAGCAGTTCTTC
CSVGTGTYNEQFF
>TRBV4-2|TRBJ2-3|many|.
TGTGCCAGCAGCCAAGTAGGTCTCCGCGGGTCCACAGATACGCAGTATTTT
CASSQVGLRGSTDTQYF
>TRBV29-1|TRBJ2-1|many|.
TGCAGCGTTGAAGATCGCCCCCTGCTAGCGACTGATGAGCAGTTCTTC
CSVEDRPLLATDEQFF
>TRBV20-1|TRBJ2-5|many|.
TGCAGTGCTAGGTTATATCGGTTTACCTCCCAAGAGACCCAGTACTTC
CSARLYRFTSQETQYF
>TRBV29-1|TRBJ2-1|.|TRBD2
TGCAGCGTTTTAGGTAGCGGGAGAATCTATGAGCAGTTCTTC
CSVLGSGRIYEQFF
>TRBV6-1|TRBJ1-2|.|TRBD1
TGTGCCAGCAGTGAAGAGGGGACAGGGGGCATCGGTGGCTACACCTTC
CASSEEGTGGIGGYTF